One and the same sample provided the 23 T cell receptor beta chains below, sequenced in a study of blood T cell repertoires in COVID-19. This table comes from immunoSEQ multiplex PCR, and its TCRdb copy is limited to in-frame clones, with some not included. The table lists around 400,000 clones, nearly 90% of them singletons. Source material: PBMCs or T cells enriched from blood (not recorded which). Receptors originate from a woman aged 18-29 years who had been exposed to COVID-19.

The chain carries TRBV6-5 and TRBJ1-3; TRBD1 might be the D (6 bases). The CDR3 is 14 amino acids. Germline V gene sequence: CDR1 MNHEY, CDR2 SVGAGI. Trimming stripped 10 bases from V and 4 bases from J, with 17 bases between. The chain's CDR3 is CATGQGGGGNTIYF. The DNA of the CDR3 is TGTGCCACCGGCCAAGGGGGGGGAGGAAACACCATATATTTT.

This rearrangement joins TRBV18 to TRBJ2-7, with 7 bases aligning to TRBD1. Germline-derived CDR1 and CDR2 are KGHSH and LQKENI. CDR3 length equals 13 residues. V was pared by 8 bases and J by 0 bases, with 4 bases of the junction left unmatched. Written as DNA, the CDR3 is TGTGCCAGCGGGGGACAGAGCTCCTACGAGCAGTACTTC. Its translation: CASGGQSSYEQYF.

The CDR3 spells CASSSTRGGTFFATDTQYF. CDR3 nucleotides: TGTGCCAGCAGCTCGACGCGAGGGGGCACGTTTTTCGCGACAGATACGCAGTATTTT. J is TRBJ2-3 and V is TRBV7-2; 7 bases are shared with TRBD1. Germline trimming cut 4 bases from V and 3 bases from J; bases unmatched to any gene: 19. There are 19 residues in the CDR3. Germline CDR1 is SGHTA and CDR2 is FQGNSA.

The chain employs TRBV7-8 and TRBJ2-7; D may be TRBD2 (6 bases). Germline V gene sequence: CDR1 SGHVS, CDR2 FQNEAQ. V was clipped by 5 bases and J by 9 bases, with 14 bases between them. The CDR3 covers 12 residues. The CDR3 bases are TGTGCCAGCAGCCCCGCGGGGACCGGGCAGTACTTC. Its translation is CASSPAGTGQYF.

The V and J genes are TRBV4-2 and TRBJ2-7, with 10 bases that match TRBD2. The germline V gene has CDR1 LGHNA and CDR2 YNFKEQ. Unmatched junction bases numbered 5, after V lost 0 bases and J lost 6 bases. This CDR3 region has 15 residues. This CDR3 reads CASSQDLAGVIEQYF. CDR3 in DNA: TGTGCCAGCAGCCAAGACCTAGCGGGAGTCATCGAGCAGTACTTC.

This sequence joins TRBV28 and TRBJ1-5; D ambiguous. Germline CDR1 MDHEN, CDR2 SYDVKM. There are 14 residues in the CDR3. Trimming took 7 bases from V and 3 from J, leaving 13 bases between them. The CDR3 here is CASNMRRDNQPQHF. The CDR3 DNA sequence: TGTGCCAGCAATATGAGGCGCGACAATCAGCCCCAGCATTTT.

The rearrangement links TRBV3-1 (or the pseudogene TRBV3-2) to TRBJ2-1; D is uncertain. Looked up from germline, CDR1 is LGHDT and CDR2 is YNNKEL (reference sequence). There are 16 residues in the CDR3. V was pared by 4 bases and J by 0 bases, with 13 bases between. The CDR3 bases are TGTGCCAGCAGCCTACTTTTTGGGCGCTCCTACAATGAGCAGTTCTTC. Protein sequence: CASSLLFGRSYNEQFF.

The CDR3 is CASSLAGKTDTQYF. The CDR3 DNA reads as TGTGCCAGCAGTTTAGCGGGGAAAACAGATACGCAGTATTTT. V gene TRBV6-5 combines with J gene TRBJ2-3, with 8 bases lining up with TRBD2. Unmatched junction bases numbered 3, after V lost 4 bases and J lost 3 bases. CDR3 size: 14 residues. CDR1 is MNHEY and CDR2 is SVGAGI in the germline V gene.

The gene calls are TRBV4-1 and TRBJ2-3, with 9 bases that match TRBD2. J lost 2 bases, V lost 4 bases, and 10 bases had no gene match. The CDR3 length is 17 residues. From germline, CDR1 is MGHRA and CDR2 YSYEKL. The CDR3 nucleotides read TGCGCCAGCAGCCGCCAAATAGCGGGGGATCTCACAGATACGCAGTATTTT. Translated, it gives CASSRQIAGDLTDTQYF.

The CDR3 sequence: CASRPGRLDTEAFF. As DNA, the CDR3 is TGTGCCAGTAGGCCAGGGAGGTTGGACACTGAAGCTTTCTTT. The chain carries TRBV19 and TRBJ1-1, with a weak D call TRBD1 (5 bases). V dropped 6 bases and J dropped 3 bases, with 14 bases sitting between them. The CDR3 has 14 amino acids. The germline gives CDR1 LNHDA, CDR2 SQIVND (reference sequence).

The chain employs TRBV9 and TRBJ1-1; 7 bases line up with TRBD1. V was pared by 0 bases and J by 3 bases, with 11 bases of the junction left unmatched. The germline gives CDR1 SGDLS, CDR2 YYNGEE. CDR3 length equals 17 residues. The DNA for the CDR3 is TGTGCCAGCAGCGTAGTGGCAGGGGGTTATATTGACACTGAAGCTTTCTTT. This translates into CASSVVAGGYIDTEAFF.

The chain carries TRBV13 and TRBJ2-2; D may be TRBD1 (5 bases). Trimming took off 0 bases at V and 5 bases at J, with 10 bases between the two ends. CDR1 and CDR2 from the germline V gene are PRHDT and FYEKMQ (reference sequence). The CDR3 extends over 15 amino acids. CDR3 in amino acids: CASSLGQGWTGELFF. CDR3 coding DNA: TGTGCCAGCAGCTTAGGTCAGGGATGGACCGGGGAGCTGTTTTTT.

The rearrangement links TRBV11-2 to TRBJ1-5; D is unclear. This CDR3 has 13 amino acids. Germline V gene sequence: CDR1 SGHAT, CDR2 FQNNGV. V dropped 5 bases and J dropped 0 bases, with 5 bases sitting between them. The CDR3 reads CASSRNSNQPQHF. CDR3 bases: TGTGCCAGCAGCCGTAATAGCAATCAGCCCCAGCATTTT.

This chain links TRBV7-9 with TRBJ1-4; 9 bases are a match to TRBD1. Trimming at V came to 2 bases and at J to 8 bases, leaving 6 bases not matched to a gene. This CDR3 spans 15 amino acids. CDR1 SEHNR and CDR2 FQNEAQ come from the germline V gene (reference sequence). The CDR3 coding sequence is TGTGCCAGCAGCTTATTTACAGGGGGCAGGGAAAAACTGTTTTTT. Amino acids: CASSLFTGGREKLFF.

This rearrangement joins TRBV3-1 (or the pseudogene TRBV3-2) to TRBJ1-1; possibly TRBD1 for D (6 bases). The germline V gene has CDR1 LGHDT and CDR2 YNNKEL (reference sequence). The V end lost 3 bases, the J end lost 1 base, and 6 bases lay between the germline ends. CDR3 length: 13 residues. CDR3 nucleotides: TGTGCCAGCAGCCAGACAGGGAACACTGAAGCTTTCTTT. It is translated as CASSQTGNTEAFF.

V usage is TRBV6-6 and J usage is TRBJ1-2; tentative D call: TRBD1 (6 bases). The germline gives CDR1 MNHNY, CDR2 SVGAGI (reference sequence). This CDR3 is 13 amino acids long. The V and J ends lost 8 bases and 1 base respectively, with 11 bases between them. CDR3 bases: TGTGCCAGCTGGGACACCCTTAACTATGGCTACACCTTC. It specifies CASWDTLNYGYTF.

The chain carries TRBV9 and TRBJ2-7; 10 positions agree with TRBD1. The CDR3 spans 14 residues. With V trimmed by 3 bases and J by 0 bases, 0 bases remained unmatched. Germline CDR1 SGDLS, CDR2 YYNGEE. DNA of the CDR3: TGTGCCAGCAGCGGACAGGGGGCCTCCTACGAGCAGTACTTC. Amino acid sequence: CASSGQGASYEQYF.

This chain uses TRBV5-5 with TRBJ1-2; the match to TRBD1 covers 8 bases. The CDR3 spans 14 residues. Germline CDR1 SGHKS, CDR2 YYEKEE (reference sequence). Trimming cost V 3 bases and J 5 bases; bases outside gene matches: 6. CDR3 coding DNA: TGTGCCAGCAGCTATGACAGGGGACGATATGGCTACACCTTC. Its protein is CASSYDRGRYGYTF.

The chain couples TRBV30 to TRBJ1-2, with D perhaps TRBD1 (5 bases). Trimming pared 3 bases from V and 9 bases from J, leaving 14 bases between. The CDR3 loop spans 12 amino acids. Germline CDR1 reads GTSNPN; CDR2 reads SVGIG (reference sequence). CDR3: CAWSGGRVSYTF. The DNA for the CDR3 is TGTGCCTGGAGCGGGGGTAGGGTCAGCTACACCTTC. Complete variable domain (other parts from reference TRBV30 and TRBJ1-2): SQTIHQWPATLVQPVGSPLSLECTVEGTSNPNLYWYRQAAGRGLQLLFYSVGIGQISSEVPQNLSASRPQDRQFILSSKKLLLSDSGFYLCAWSGGRVSYTFGSGTRLTVV.

This clone was seen more than once but under ten times. This chain uses TRBV21-1 with TRBJ2-1; the table assigns TRBD2, which was not confirmed against the DNA. TRBV21-1 is assigned pseudogene status. The CDR3 sequence is 14 residues long. The CDR3, as DNA: TGTGCCAGCATGGCCGGGAGGGCCTGGGATGAGCAGTTCTTC. Translating it yields CASMAGRAWDEQFF.

The chain is built from TRBV10-1 and TRBJ2-7, with 7 bases aligning to TRBD2. Germline V gene lookup returns CDR1 WNHNN and CDR2 SYGVQD (reference sequence). The CDR3 is 14 amino acids. After removal of 4 bases from V and 4 bases from J, the junction contained 7 bases not matched to a gene. CDR3 in amino acids: CASSGGSPGYEQYF. The CDR3 coding sequence is TGCGCCAGCAGTGGCGGGAGCCCCGGGTACGAGCAGTACTTC.

This clone was seen more than once but under ten times. CDR3 region: CASSQDILREETQYF. Here the CDR3 DNA reads TGTGCCAGCAGCCAAGATATTTTGCGAGAAGAGACCCAGTACTTC. The J gene is TRBJ2-5, the V gene TRBV3-1 (or the pseudogene TRBV3-2); D is unresolved. The CDR3 extends over 15 amino acids. Germline CDR1 reads LGHDT; CDR2 reads YNNKEL (reference sequence). Trimming took off 0 bases at V and 3 bases at J, with 11 bases between the two ends.

The chain combines TRBV4-1 with TRBJ2-5; 12 bases match TRBD1. The CDR3 runs to 16 residues. Trimming cost V 3 bases and J 5 bases; bases outside gene matches: 7. Germline-derived CDR1 and CDR2 are MGHRA and YSYEKL. The CDR3 reads CASSQRAGQGAETQYF. Written as DNA, the CDR3 is TGCGCCAGCAGCCAGAGGGCGGGACAGGGGGCCGAGACCCAGTACTTC.